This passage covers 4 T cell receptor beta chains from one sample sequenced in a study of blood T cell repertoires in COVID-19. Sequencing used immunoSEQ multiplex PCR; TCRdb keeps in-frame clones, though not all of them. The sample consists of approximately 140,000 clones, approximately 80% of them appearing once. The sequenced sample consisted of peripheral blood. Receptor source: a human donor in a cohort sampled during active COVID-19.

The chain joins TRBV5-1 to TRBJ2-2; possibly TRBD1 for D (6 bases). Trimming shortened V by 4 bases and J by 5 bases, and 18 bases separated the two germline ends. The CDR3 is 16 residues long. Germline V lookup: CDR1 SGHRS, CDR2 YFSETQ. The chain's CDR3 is CASSPTTGLRTGELFF. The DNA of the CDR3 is TGCGCCAGCAGCCCCACGACAGGTTTGCGAACCGGGGAGCTGTTTTTT.

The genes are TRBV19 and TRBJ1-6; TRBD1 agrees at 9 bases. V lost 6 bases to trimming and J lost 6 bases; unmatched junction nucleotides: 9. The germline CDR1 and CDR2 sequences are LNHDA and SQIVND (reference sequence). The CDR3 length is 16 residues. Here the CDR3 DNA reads TGTGCCAGTAGAGACGCCGGGACAGGGTCTAATTCACCCCTCCACTTT. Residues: CASRDAGTGSNSPLHF.

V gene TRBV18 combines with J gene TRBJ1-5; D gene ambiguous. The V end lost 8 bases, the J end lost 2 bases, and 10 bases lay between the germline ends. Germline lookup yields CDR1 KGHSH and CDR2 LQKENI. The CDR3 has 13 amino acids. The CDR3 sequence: CASKKEGNQPQHF. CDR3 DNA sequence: TGTGCCAGCAAAAAAGAGGGCAATCAGCCCCAGCATTTT.

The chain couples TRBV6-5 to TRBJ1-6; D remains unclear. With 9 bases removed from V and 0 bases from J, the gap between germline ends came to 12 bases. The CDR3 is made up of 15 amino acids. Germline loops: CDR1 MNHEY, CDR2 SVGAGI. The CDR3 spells CASSLRSSYNSPLHF. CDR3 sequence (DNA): TGTGCCAGTTCGCTTAGGAGCTCCTATAATTCACCCCTCCACTTT.